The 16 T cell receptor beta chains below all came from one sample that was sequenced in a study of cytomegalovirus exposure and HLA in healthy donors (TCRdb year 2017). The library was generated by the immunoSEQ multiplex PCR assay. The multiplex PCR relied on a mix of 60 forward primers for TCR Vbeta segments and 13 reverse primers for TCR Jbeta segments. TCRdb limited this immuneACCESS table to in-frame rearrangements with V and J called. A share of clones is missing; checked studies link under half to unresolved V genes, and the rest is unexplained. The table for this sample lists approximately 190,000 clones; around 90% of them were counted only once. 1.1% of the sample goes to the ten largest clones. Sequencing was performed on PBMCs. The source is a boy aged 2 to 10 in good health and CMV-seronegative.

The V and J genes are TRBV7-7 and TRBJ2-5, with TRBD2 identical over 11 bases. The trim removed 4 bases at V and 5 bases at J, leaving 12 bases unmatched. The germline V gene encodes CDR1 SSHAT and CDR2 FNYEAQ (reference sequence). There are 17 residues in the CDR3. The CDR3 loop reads CASSSGTSGYQYETQYF. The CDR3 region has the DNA TGTGCCAGCAGCTCGGGGACTAGCGGATACCAATACGAGACCCAGTACTTC.

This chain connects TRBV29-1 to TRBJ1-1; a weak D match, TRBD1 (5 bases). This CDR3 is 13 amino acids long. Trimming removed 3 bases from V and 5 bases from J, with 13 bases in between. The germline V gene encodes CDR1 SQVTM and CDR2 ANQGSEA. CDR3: CSVEPPGRTEAFF. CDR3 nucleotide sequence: TGCAGCGTTGAGCCGCCAGGGCGTACTGAAGCTTTCTTT.

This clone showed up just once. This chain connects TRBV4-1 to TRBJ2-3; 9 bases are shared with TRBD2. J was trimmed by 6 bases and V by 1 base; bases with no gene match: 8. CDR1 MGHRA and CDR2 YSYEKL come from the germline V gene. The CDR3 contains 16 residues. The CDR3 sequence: CASSQAEAGGFDTQYF. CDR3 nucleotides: TGCGCCAGCAGCCAAGCGGAGGCGGGGGGGTTTGATACGCAGTATTTT.

CDR3 residues: CASSSPGTGGAGGYTF. The CDR3 DNA reads as TGTGCCAGCAGCTCCCCCGGGACAGGGGGCGCGGGTGGCTACACCTTC. This chain connects TRBV7-9 to TRBJ1-2; 12 bases map to TRBD1. The CDR3 is 16 residues long. Trimming cost V 4 bases and J 7 bases; bases outside gene matches: 10. The germline gives CDR1 SEHNR, CDR2 FQNEAQ (reference sequence).

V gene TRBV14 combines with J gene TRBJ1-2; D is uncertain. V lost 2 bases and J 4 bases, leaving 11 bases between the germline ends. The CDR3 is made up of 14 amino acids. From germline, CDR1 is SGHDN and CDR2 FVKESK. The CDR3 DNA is TGTGCCAGCAGCCAAACGGTGACATTCTATGGCTACACCTTC. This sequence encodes CASSQTVTFYGYTF. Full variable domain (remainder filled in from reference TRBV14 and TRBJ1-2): EAGVTQFPSHSVIEKGQTVTLRCDPISGHDNLYWYRRVMGKEIKFLLHFVKESKQDESGMPNNRFLAERTGGTYSTLKVQPAELEDSGVYFCASSQTVTFYGYTFGSGTRLTVV.

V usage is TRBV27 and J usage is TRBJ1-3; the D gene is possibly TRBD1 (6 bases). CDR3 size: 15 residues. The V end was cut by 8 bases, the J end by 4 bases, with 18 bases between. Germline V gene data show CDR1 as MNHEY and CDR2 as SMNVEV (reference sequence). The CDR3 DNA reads TGTGCCAGCCGAATAAAGGGGGATTCAGGAAACACCATATATTTT. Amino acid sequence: CASRIKGDSGNTIYF.

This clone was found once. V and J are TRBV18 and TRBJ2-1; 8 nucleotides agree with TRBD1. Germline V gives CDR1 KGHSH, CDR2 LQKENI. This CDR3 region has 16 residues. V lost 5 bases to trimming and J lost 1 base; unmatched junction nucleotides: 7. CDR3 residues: CASSSRQGLSYNEQFF. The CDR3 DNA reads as TGTGCCAGCTCATCCAGACAGGGGCTTTCCTACAATGAGCAGTTCTTC.

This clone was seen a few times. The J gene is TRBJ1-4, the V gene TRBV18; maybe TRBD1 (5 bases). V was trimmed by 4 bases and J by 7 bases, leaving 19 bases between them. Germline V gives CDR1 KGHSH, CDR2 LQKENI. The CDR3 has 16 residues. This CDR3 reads CASSRSDTRFGEKLFF. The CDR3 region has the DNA TGTGCCAGCTCACGTTCGGACACCCGGTTCGGTGAAAAACTGTTTTTT. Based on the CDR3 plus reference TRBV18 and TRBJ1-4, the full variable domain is NAGVMQNPRHLVRRRGQEARLRCSPMKGHSHVYWYRQLPEEGLKFMVYLQKENIIDESGMPKERFSAEFPKEGPSILRIQQVVRGDSAAYFCASSRSDTRFGEKLFFGSGTQLSVL.

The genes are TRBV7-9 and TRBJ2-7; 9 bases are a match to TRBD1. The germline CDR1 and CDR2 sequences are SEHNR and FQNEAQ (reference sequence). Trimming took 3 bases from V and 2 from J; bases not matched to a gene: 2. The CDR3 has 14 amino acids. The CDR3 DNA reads TGTGCCAGCAGCTTGGGGACAGGGCCCTACGAGCAGTACTTC. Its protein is CASSLGTGPYEQYF.

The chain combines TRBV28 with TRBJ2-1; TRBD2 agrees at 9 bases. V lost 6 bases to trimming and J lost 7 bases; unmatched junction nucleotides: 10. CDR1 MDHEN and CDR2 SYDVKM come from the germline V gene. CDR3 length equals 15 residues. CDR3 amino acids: CASSRGLAGTNEQFF. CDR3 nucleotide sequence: TGTGCCAGCAGCCGGGGGCTAGCGGGAACAAATGAGCAGTTCTTC.

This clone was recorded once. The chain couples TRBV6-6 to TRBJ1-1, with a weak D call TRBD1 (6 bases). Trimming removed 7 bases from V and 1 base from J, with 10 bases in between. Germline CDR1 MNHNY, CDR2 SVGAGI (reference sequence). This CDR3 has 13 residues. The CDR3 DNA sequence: TGTGCCAGCACTCAGACAGGGAACACTGAAGCTTTCTTT. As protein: CASTQTGNTEAFF.

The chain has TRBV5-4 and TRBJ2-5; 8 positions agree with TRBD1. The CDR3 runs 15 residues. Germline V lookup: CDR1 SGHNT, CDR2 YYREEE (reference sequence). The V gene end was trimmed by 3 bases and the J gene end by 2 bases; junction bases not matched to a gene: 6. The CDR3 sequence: CASSWSTGGQETQYF. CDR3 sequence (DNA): TGTGCCAGCAGCTGGTCTACAGGGGGGCAAGAGACCCAGTACTTC.

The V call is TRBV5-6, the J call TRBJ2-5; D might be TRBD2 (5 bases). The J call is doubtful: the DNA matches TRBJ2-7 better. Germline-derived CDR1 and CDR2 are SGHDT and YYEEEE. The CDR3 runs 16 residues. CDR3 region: CASSPGSLSGYYEQYF. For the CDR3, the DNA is TGTGCCAGCAGCCCGGGATCGCTTTCGGGTTACTACGAGCAGTACTTC.

For the CDR3, the DNA is TGCGCCAGCAGCGCGAGGACAGGGGCGCTCAAGATTGGGGAGCTGTTTTTT. It is translated as CASSARTGALKIGELFF. The V gene is TRBV5-1, the J gene TRBJ2-2, with 9 bases identical to TRBD1. This CDR3 is 17 amino acids long. The V segment lost 4 bases and the J segment 8 bases; nucleotides outside the gene matches: 15. CDR1 and CDR2 from the germline V gene are SGHRS and YFSETQ.

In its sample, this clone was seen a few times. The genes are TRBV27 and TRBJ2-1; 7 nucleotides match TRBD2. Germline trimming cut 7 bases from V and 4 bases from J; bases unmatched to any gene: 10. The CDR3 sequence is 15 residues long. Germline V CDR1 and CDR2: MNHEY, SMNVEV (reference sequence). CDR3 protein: CASTIGRAPYNEQFF. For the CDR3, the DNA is TGTGCCAGCACCATTGGGAGGGCCCCTTACAATGAGCAGTTCTTC.

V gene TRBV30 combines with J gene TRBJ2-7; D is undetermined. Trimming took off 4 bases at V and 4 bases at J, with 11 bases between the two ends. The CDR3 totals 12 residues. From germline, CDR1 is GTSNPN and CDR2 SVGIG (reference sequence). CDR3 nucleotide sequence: TGTGCCTGGAACGGGTTCAATTACGAGCAGTACTTC. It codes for CAWNGFNYEQYF.